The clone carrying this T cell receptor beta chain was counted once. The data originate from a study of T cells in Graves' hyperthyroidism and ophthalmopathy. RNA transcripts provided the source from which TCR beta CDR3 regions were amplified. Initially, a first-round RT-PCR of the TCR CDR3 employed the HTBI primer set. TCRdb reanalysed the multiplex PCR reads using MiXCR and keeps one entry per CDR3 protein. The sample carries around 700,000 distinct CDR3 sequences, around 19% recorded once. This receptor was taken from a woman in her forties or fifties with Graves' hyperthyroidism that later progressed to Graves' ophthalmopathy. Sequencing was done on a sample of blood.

The CDR3 loop is CASLRGANTGELFF. CDR3 in DNA: TGTGCCAGCTTAAGGGGCGCAAACACCGGGGAGCTGTTTTTT. The chain links TRBV6-2 or TRBV6-3 to TRBJ2-2, with D possibly being TRBD1 (5 bases). The CDR3 covers 14 residues. V was clipped by 8 bases and J by 2 bases, with 12 bases between them. From germline, CDR1 is MNHEY and CDR2 SVGEGT.